Presented here are 21 T cell receptor beta chains from one specimen sequenced in a study of cytomegalovirus exposure and HLA in healthy donors. With 60 Vbeta and 13 Jbeta primers, the PCR was carried out. Repertoires were generated with immunoSEQ multiplex PCR, while TCRdb's copy carries only in-frame clones and drops some. Found here are some 130,000 clones, about 85% of them singletons; the top ten hold about 7%. The material sequenced was PBMCs. These receptors were collected from a woman in her 30s in good health and CMV-seropositive.

The CDR3: CAWSLEGRDNSPLHF. CDR3 DNA sequence: TGTGCCTGGAGTCTGGAGGGTAGGGATAATTCACCCCTCCACTTT. V is TRBV30 and J is TRBJ1-6, with unresolved D. The CDR3 is made up of 15 amino acids. V was trimmed by 2 bases and J by 5 bases, leaving 13 bases between them. Germline V lookup: CDR1 GTSNPN, CDR2 SVGIG (reference sequence).

The J gene is TRBJ2-5, the V gene TRBV7-3; a weak D match, TRBD2 (5 bases). Between the trimmed V and J ends, which lost 2 bases and 3 bases, there was a span of 7 bases. CDR1 is SGHTA, CDR2 FQGTGA, per germline. This CDR3 is built from 13 residues. The CDR3 DNA is TGTGCCAGCAGCTTAGACGGGGAAGAGACCCAGTACTTC. This translates into CASSLDGEETQYF.

The chain joins TRBV28 to TRBJ1-5, with D unclear. The V end lost 3 bases, the J end lost 4 bases, and 4 bases lay between the germline ends. Per germline, CDR1 MDHEN and CDR2 SYDVKM. The CDR3 spans 12 residues. Here the CDR3 reads CASSFYNQPQHF. The CDR3 coding sequence is TGTGCCAGCAGTTTTTATAATCAGCCCCAGCATTTT.

V is TRBV12-2 and J is TRBJ1-1. TRBV12-2 is a pseudogene locus. The CDR3 covers 17 residues. The CDR3 DNA is TGTGCAAGTCGCTTAGCGCGGCGACCTCCCTTGAACACTGAAGCTTTCTTT. Its translation: CASRLARRPPLNTEAFF.

J is TRBJ2-3 and V is TRBV4-2, with 7 bases that match TRBD1. The V gene end was trimmed by 1 base and the J gene end by 2 bases; junction bases not matched to a gene: 12. The V gene's germline CDR1 is LGHNA and CDR2 YNFKEQ. CDR3 length: 18 amino acids. The CDR3 bases are TGTGCCAGCAGCCAAGGATGGGACAGCCCTCTAAACACAGATACGCAGTATTTT. Translating gives CASSQGWDSPLNTDTQYF.

A single count supports this clone. The chain employs TRBV27 and TRBJ2-1; TRBD2 aligns across 9 bases. The V gene end was trimmed by 4 bases and the J gene end by 6 bases; junction bases not matched to a gene: 7. Germline V gene sequence: CDR1 MNHEY, CDR2 SMNVEV (reference sequence). This CDR3 is 15 amino acids long. Written as DNA, the CDR3 is TGTGCCAGCAGTTACCCCGGGACTAGCATCAATGAGCAGTTCTTC. Its translation: CASSYPGTSINEQFF.

This chain links TRBV4-2 with TRBJ1-2; 11 nucleotides match TRBD1. The junction had 5 bases not matched to a gene; V was cut back by 1 base and J by 7 bases. Germline CDR1 is LGHNA and CDR2 is YNFKEQ. The CDR3 is 15 amino acids. CDR3 sequence reads: CASSQGTGGGSGYTF. CDR3 in DNA: TGTGCCAGCAGCCAAGGGACAGGGGGCGGGTCTGGCTACACCTTC.

This clone has more than one count but fewer than ten. V usage is TRBV6-1 and J usage is TRBJ1-5; 11 positions agree with TRBD1. The trim removed 5 bases at V and 6 bases at J, leaving 6 bases unmatched. Germline-derived CDR1 and CDR2 are MNHNS and SASEGT. This CDR3 region has 15 residues. For the CDR3, the DNA is TGTGCCAGCAGTCGGGGACAGGGGGAAGGTCAGCCCCAGCATTTT. Residues: CASSRGQGEGQPQHF.

The gene calls are TRBV6-5 and TRBJ2-7; D is uncertain. This CDR3 is built from 13 residues. The V end was cut by 6 bases, the J end by 1 base, with 10 bases between. Per germline, CDR1 MNHEY and CDR2 SVGAGI. CDR3 coding DNA: TGTGCCAGCAGGCCCGACATTTCCTACGAGCAGTACTTC. It encodes CASRPDISYEQYF.

The V call is TRBV2, the J call TRBJ2-2; D perhaps matches TRBD1 (6 bases). Germline V lookup: CDR1 SNHLY, CDR2 FYNNEI. The V gene lost 8 bases and the J gene lost 3 bases, with 13 bases spanning the gap. The CDR3 runs 14 residues. The CDR3 is CASPGHPDTGELFF. The DNA of the CDR3 is TGTGCCAGCCCGGGACATCCCGACACCGGGGAGCTGTTTTTT.

The chain links TRBV6-5 to TRBJ1-5, with D unclear. The V gene's germline CDR1 is MNHEY and CDR2 SVGAGI. The CDR3 loop spans 15 amino acids. V gave up 6 bases and J gave up 7 bases, with 19 bases separating them. CDR3 nucleotides: TGTGCCAGCAGACAAGGCGGGTCCGAAAGACAGCCCCAGCATTTT. As protein: CASRQGGSERQPQHF.

The chain combines TRBV7-7 with TRBJ2-7; TRBD2 matches 8 bases. CDR1 and CDR2 (germline): SSHAT, FNYEAQ (reference sequence). The CDR3 spans 13 residues. CDR3 in amino acids: CASAPGLGYEQYF. CDR3 DNA sequence: TGTGCTAGCGCACCGGGACTAGGCTACGAGCAGTACTTC.

V is TRBV7-2 and J is TRBJ2-5, with 14 bases identical to TRBD2. From germline, CDR1 is SGHTA and CDR2 FQGNSA. V trimming: 4 bases; J trimming: 5 bases; junction bases outside the gene matches: 12. The CDR3 has 18 residues. In nucleotides, the CDR3 is TGTGCCAGCAGCTCCGGGACTAGCGGGAGTACGAGGGTGGAGACCCAGTACTTC. Translated: CASSSGTSGSTRVETQYF. The variable domain in full, completed from reference TRBV7-2 and TRBJ2-5, reads GAGVSQSPSNKVTEKGKDVELRCDPISGHTALYWYRQSLGQGLEFLIYFQGNSAPDKSGLPSDRFSAERTGGSVSTLTIQRTQQEDSAVYLCASSSGTSGSTRVETQYFGPGTRLLVL.

The V gene is TRBV28, the J gene TRBJ2-3; D gene ambiguous. CDR1 and CDR2 from the germline V gene are MDHEN and SYDVKM. The CDR3 runs 13 residues. Trimming removed 6 bases from V and 1 base from J, with 8 bases in between. The CDR3 loop reads CASRISGTDTQYF. CDR3 in DNA: TGTGCCAGCAGAATCAGCGGCACAGATACGCAGTATTTT.

The J gene is TRBJ2-7, the V gene TRBV19; 9 bases line up with TRBD1. Germline CDR1 is LNHDA and CDR2 is SQIVND (reference sequence). The V and J ends lost 6 bases and 3 bases, in that order; junction bases with no gene match: 3. The CDR3 is 13 residues long. For the CDR3, the DNA is TGTGCCAGTAGACAGGGACAGGGCTACGAGCAGTACTTC. Amino acids: CASRQGQGYEQYF.

The rearrangement uses TRBV2 and TRBJ2-2; no reliable D call. Trimming pared 4 bases from V and 2 bases from J, leaving 11 bases between. The CDR3 has 15 amino acids. The V gene's germline CDR1 is SNHLY and CDR2 FYNNEI. Written as DNA, the CDR3 is TGTGCCAGCAGTGCGGCGGAGCCAAACACCGGGGAGCTGTTTTTT. It yields the protein CASSAAEPNTGELFF.

The chain couples TRBV29-1 to TRBJ1-1, with D perhaps matching TRBD1 (5 bases). The CDR3 covers 13 residues. Germline V CDR1 and CDR2: SQVTM, ANQGSEA. V was trimmed by 5 bases and J by 1 base, leaving 11 bases between them. In DNA form, the CDR3 reads TGCAGCGTTAACCAGGGCACGAACACTGAAGCTTTCTTT. Encoded protein: CSVNQGTNTEAFF.

This clone was seen only once. This chain uses TRBV29-1 with TRBJ2-3, with TRBD1 matching 12 bases. The germline gives CDR1 SQVTM, CDR2 ANQGSEA. The CDR3 covers 16 residues. V was clipped by 3 bases and J by 5 bases; unmatched bases: 9. DNA for the CDR3: TGCAGCGTTGAGGAACTCCGGGACAGGGGGCTAGATACGCAGTATTTT. Amino acids: CSVEELRDRGLDTQYF.

The V gene is TRBV28, the J gene TRBJ1-4; D call uncertain. V lost 1 base and J 13 bases, leaving 10 bases between the germline ends. The CDR3 covers 12 residues. Germline V CDR1 and CDR2: MDHEN, SYDVKM. In DNA form, the CDR3 reads TGTGCCAGCAGTTTATCTGAGAGGAGACTGTTTTTT. This encodes CASSLSERRLFF.

The genes are TRBV2 and TRBJ1-5; no clear D. The germline CDR1 and CDR2 sequences are SNHLY and FYNNEI. The CDR3 covers 13 residues. Between the trimmed V and J ends, which lost 4 bases and 5 bases, there was a span of 9 bases. The CDR3 DNA reads as TGTGCCAGCAGTGTAGATGAAGATCAGCCCCAGCATTTT. Translated, it gives CASSVDEDQPQHF.

CDR3 sequence reads: CASSLGGAYGYTF. Written as DNA, the CDR3 is TGCGCCAGCAGCTTGGGCGGGGCCTATGGCTACACCTTC. The V and J genes are TRBV5-1 and TRBJ1-2, with D possibly TRBD1 on 5 matching bases. Germline-derived CDR1 and CDR2 are SGHRS and YFSETQ. The V end lost 0 bases, the J end lost 4 bases, and 7 bases lay between the germline ends. This CDR3 comprises 13 residues.